This T cell receptor beta chain appears in the sequencing data of a study of breast tumors, draining lymph nodes, adjacent tissues. The sample holds many counts of this clonotype. With 4 bases clipped from V and 3 bases from J, the junction kept 7 bases outside the gene matches. Germline V CDR1 and CDR2: GTSNPN, SVGIG (reference sequence). The CDR3 is 15 amino acids. Each CDR3 protein is one row after TCRdb ran MiXCR on the multiplex PCR reads. The table records about 9,600 distinct CDR3 sequences, 35% to 55% of them present only once. The source of this sequence is a female donor with breast cancer. Some clones in this sample may be carry-over from other donors' samples. Sequenced input: tumor-adjacent breast tissue. The rearrangement links TRBV30 to TRBJ2-2, with 8 nucleotides matching TRBD2. The CDR3 coding sequence is TGTGCCTGGAAAAGGGCCGGGAGGGACACCGGGGAGCTGTTTTTT. This sequence encodes CAWKRAGRDTGELFF. The full variable domain, in which reference TRBV30 and TRBJ2-2 provide the parts outside the CDR3, is SQTIHQWPATLVQPVGSPLSLECTVEGTSNPNLYWYRQAAGRGLQLLFYSVGIGQISSEVPQNLSASRPQDRQFILSSKKLLLSDSGFYLCAWKRAGRDTGELFFGEGSRLTVL.